This T cell receptor beta chain is from a study of T-cell memory formation after mild COVID-19. Study-wide context: Most TCR clusters belonged to a single donor. Findings and caveats of the study: The authors left the SARS-CoV-2 specificity of second-wave clones peaking on day 37 unconfirmed. Some clones that responded turned up in pre-infection memory, which suggests that cross-reactive memory joined in.

5'RACE with constant-segment primers built TCRalpha and TCRbeta cDNA libraries with UMIs. One entry per CDR3 protein results from TCRdb running MiXCR on the 5' RACE reads. The sample carries about 130,000 distinct CDR3 sequences, over 15% recorded once. CDR3 length: 14 amino acids. Germline CDR1 and CDR2: MNHEY and SVGEGT. Deletions cut 3 bases from V and 0 bases from J, with 9 bases between. For this clonotype: Its target is unknown.

Sequencing was performed on PBMCs or a T cell subset sorted from them (not recorded which). This sequence joins TRBV6-2 or TRBV6-3 and TRBJ2-7; D uncertain. The receptor comes from a man aged 18 to 35 who had mild COVID-19 (a few samples of this study predate the infection). Cell type and time point are not known. The CDR3 DNA reads as TGTGCCAGCAGTTATAGAATGAGCTCCTACGAGCAGTACTTC. Residues: CASSYRMSSYEQYF.